What follows are 22 T cell receptor beta chains derived from one specimen sequenced in a study of T cell responses to AZD1222 COVID-19 vaccine. TCRdb's table, derived via immunoSEQ multiplex PCR, lists solely in-frame clones and lacks some. Of 25,000 to 35,000 clones listed, 78% are singletons. Here the sequenced sample was peripheral blood, taken on day 0 of AZD1222 vaccination. These receptors all stem from an adult in good health.

This chain uses TRBV6-5 with TRBJ2-7; D gene uncertain. Germline V CDR1 and CDR2: MNHEY, SVGAGI. The CDR3 length is 14 residues. V lost 4 bases and J lost 0, with 10 bases in between. The CDR3 loop reads CASSWGWASYEQYF. CDR3 bases: TGTGCCAGCAGTTGGGGTTGGGCCTCCTACGAGCAGTACTTC.

This chain connects TRBV5-1 to TRBJ2-2, with D possibly matching TRBD1 (6 bases). Trimming removed 4 bases from V and 0 bases from J, with 16 bases in between. The CDR3 spans 17 residues. CDR1 SGHRS and CDR2 YFSETQ come from the germline V gene. CDR3: CASSPRVGTPNTGELFF. The CDR3 DNA is TGCGCCAGCAGCCCGCGGGTGGGGACACCGAACACCGGGGAGCTGTTTTTT. The entire variable domain, with the rest obtained from reference TRBV5-1 and TRBJ2-2, is as follows: KAGVTQTPRYLIKTRGQQVTLSCSPISGHRSVSWYQQTPGQGLQFLFEYFSETQRNKGNFPGRFSGRQFSNSRSEMNVSTLELGDSALYLCASSPRVGTPNTGELFFGEGSRLTVL.

This clone is a singleton in its sample. The chain joins TRBV7-2 to TRBJ2-7, with no clear D. Germline assignment: CDR1 SGHTA and CDR2 FQGNSA. The CDR3 contains 13 residues. Between the trimmed V and J ends, which lost 3 bases and 0 bases, there was a span of 6 bases. The CDR3 reads CASSLGYSYEQYV. DNA of the CDR3: TGTGCCAGCAGCTTGGGGTACTCCTACGAGCAGTACGTC.

This clone has just a few counts. The rearrangement uses TRBV10-1 and TRBJ1-1; 9 positions agree with TRBD1. The CDR3 is 14 amino acids. Unmatched junction bases numbered 7, after V lost 2 bases and J lost 9 bases. Germline values: CDR1 WNHNN, CDR2 SYGVQD (reference sequence). The CDR3 protein is CASSETGTGIKAFF. The CDR3, as DNA: TGCGCCAGCAGTGAGACCGGGACAGGGATTAAAGCTTTCTTT.

The sample holds one count of this clone. J is TRBJ1-1 and V is TRBV27; weak D call: TRBD1 (6 bases). Trimming left V 3 bases short and J 4 bases short, with 12 bases between. Germline CDR1 and CDR2: MNHEY and SMNVEV (reference sequence). The length of the CDR3 is 14 residues. In DNA, the CDR3 is TGTGCCAGCAGTTTCACTGGACAGCTCACTGAAGCTTTCTTT. Translation gives CASSFTGQLTEAFF.

The J gene is TRBJ1-2, the V gene TRBV5-4; D not certain. CDR3 size: 14 residues. CDR1 is SGHNT and CDR2 is YYREEE in the germline V gene (reference sequence). V was pared by 3 bases and J by 6 bases, with 15 bases between. The CDR3 reads CASSSLIRGDGYTF. CDR3 DNA sequence: TGTGCCAGCAGCTCCCTTATCCGGGGAGATGGCTACACCTTC.

The chain is built from TRBV6-2 or TRBV6-3 and TRBJ2-2; 7 bases map to TRBD2. Germline V gene lookup returns CDR1 MNHEY and CDR2 SVGEGT. Trimming removed 0 bases from V and 4 bases from J; junction bases left unmatched: 5. This CDR3 is built from 16 residues. CDR3 region: CASSYSAGVSTGELFF. CDR3 DNA: TGTGCCAGCAGTTACTCGGCGGGAGTCTCCACCGGGGAGCTGTTTTTT.

The V call is TRBV28, the J call TRBJ1-5, with 11 bases aligning to TRBD1. The V gene's germline CDR1 is MDHEN and CDR2 SYDVKM. The length of the CDR3 is 18 residues. J gave up 2 bases and V 2 bases, and 8 bases lay outside the gene matches. CDR3: CASSLGTGGPGGNQPQHF. The CDR3 coding sequence is TGTGCCAGCAGTTTAGGGACAGGGGGTCCGGGCGGCAATCAGCCCCAGCATTTT.

This rearrangement joins TRBV5-1 to TRBJ1-4; a weak D match, TRBD1 (6 bases). CDR1 SGHRS and CDR2 YFSETQ come from the germline V gene. Trimming pared 6 bases from V and 7 bases from J, leaving 19 bases between. The CDR3 is 15 amino acids. CDR3 loop: CASTNNVGGSEKLFF. Here the CDR3 DNA reads TGCGCCAGCACCAATAACGTGGGGGGCTCTGAAAAACTGTTTTTT.

The V gene is TRBV29-1, the J gene TRBJ1-2, with 10 positions matching TRBD1. Looked up from germline, CDR1 is SQVTM and CDR2 is ANQGSEA. V gave up 7 bases and J gave up 8 bases; unmatched junction bases: 4. This CDR3 contains 11 residues. The CDR3 sequence: CSGQGAEGYTF. The CDR3 DNA reads TGCAGCGGACAGGGGGCGGAAGGCTACACCTTC.

A few counts support this clone. J is TRBJ1-4 and V is TRBV6-1, with a tentative D call TRBD1 (5 bases). The CDR3 runs to 15 residues. Trimming pared 2 bases from V and 8 bases from J, leaving 15 bases between. CDR1 and CDR2 (germline): MNHNS, SASEGT. CDR3 in amino acids: CASSELVAGKEKLFF. CDR3 DNA: TGTGCCAGCAGTGAATTAGTGGCAGGGAAAGAAAAACTGTTTTTT.

This clone appeared a single time. This chain uses TRBV5-1 with TRBJ2-3; 8 positions match TRBD2. The CDR3 sequence is 16 residues long. Per the germline V gene, CDR1 is SGHRS and CDR2 is YFSETQ. The ends lost 3 bases at V and 4 bases at J; junction bases unmatched: 10. CDR3 sequence: CASSSHGRGAPDTQYF. CDR3 in DNA: TGCGCCAGCAGCTCTCACGGGCGGGGGGCCCCAGATACGCAGTATTTT.

This rearrangement joins TRBV11-3 to TRBJ1-4; maybe TRBD1 (5 bases). Trimming cost V 2 bases and J 8 bases, with 12 bases left between them. This CDR3 has 14 residues. From germline, CDR1 is SGHNT and CDR2 YENEEA. The CDR3 DNA sequence: TGTGCCAGCAGCTTAATGAGGGGTGAGGAAAAACTGTTTTTT. Its protein product is CASSLMRGEEKLFF.

The chain joins TRBV6-5 to TRBJ2-1, with D possibly being TRBD2 (6 bases). The CDR3 is 11 amino acids. With 8 bases removed from V and 7 bases from J, the gap between germline ends came to 9 bases. The germline V gene has CDR1 MNHEY and CDR2 SVGAGI. The CDR3 sequence is CASPGGNEQFF. In DNA form, the CDR3 reads TGTGCCAGCCCCGGAGGGAATGAGCAGTTCTTC.

V is TRBV21-1 and J is TRBJ1-3. TRBV21-1 is flagged as a pseudogene. The CDR3 runs to 17 residues. The CDR3 DNA reads as TGTGCCAGCAGCACCTTTAATTGGGGCAGCGGTAGAAACACCATATATTTT. This translates into CASSTFNWGSGRNTIYF.

The genes are TRBV5-1 and TRBJ1-4; D is possibly TRBD1 (5 bases). The V end lost 4 bases, the J end lost 4 bases, and 20 bases lay between the germline ends. There are 17 residues in the CDR3. CDR1 SGHRS and CDR2 YFSETQ come from the germline V gene. CDR3 nucleotide sequence: TGCGCCAGCAGCCTGAGGGGCCGAGGGGCCCTTAATGAAAAACTGTTTTTT. Amino acids: CASSLRGRGALNEKLFF.

This rearrangement joins TRBV29-1 to TRBJ2-2; maybe TRBD2 (6 bases). Germline values: CDR1 SQVTM, CDR2 ANQGSEA. V was trimmed by 7 bases and J by 3 bases, leaving 12 bases between them. The CDR3 runs to 13 residues. The CDR3 reads CSGRVRDTGELFF. CDR3 nucleotide sequence: TGCAGCGGGAGGGTGCGGGACACCGGGGAGCTGTTTTTT.

The CDR3 DNA follows: TGTGCCAGCAGTGCCCTCCTTTCCTCTGGAAACACCATATATTTT. Its protein product is CASSALLSSGNTIYF. The rearrangement joins TRBV2 to TRBJ1-3; D gene uncertain. V lost 4 bases, J lost 0 bases, and 10 bases lay in between. CDR1 SNHLY and CDR2 FYNNEI come from the germline V gene. The CDR3 sequence is 15 residues long.

This clone appeared a few times. This rearrangement joins TRBV18 to TRBJ1-5, with D perhaps matching TRBD1 (6 bases). V gave up 3 bases and J gave up 2 bases, with 14 bases separating them. CDR1 is KGHSH, CDR2 LQKENI, per germline. The CDR3 is 16 residues long. CDR3 nucleotides: TGTGCCAGCTCACCTGCGGGGGCGCGCGGCAATCAGCCCCAGCATTTT. This translates into CASSPAGARGNQPQHF.

CDR3 amino acids: CASSRAENQPQHF. The CDR3 DNA reads TGTGCCAGCAGTCGGGCGGAGAATCAGCCCCAGCATTTT. The chain employs TRBV12-3 or TRBV12-4 and TRBJ1-5; D call uncertain. There are 13 residues in the CDR3. The germline V and J ends were trimmed by 5 bases and 4 bases, with 9 bases remaining between them.

The genes are TRBV5-4 and TRBJ1-2; 8 positions agree with TRBD1. J was trimmed by 7 bases and V by 0 bases; bases with no gene match: 11. The V gene's germline CDR1 is SGHNT and CDR2 YYREEE (reference sequence). The CDR3 is 16 amino acids. The CDR3 bases are TGTGCCAGCAGCTTGGAGCAGGGGGCGCGCTTGGGTGGCTACACCTTC. The encoded protein is CASSLEQGARLGGYTF.

The CDR3, as DNA: TGTGCCAGCAGCCAAGATCATGTCCGATGGGGCTACACCTTC. Protein sequence: CASSQDHVRWGYTF. The chain uses TRBV3-1 (or the pseudogene TRBV3-2) and TRBJ1-2; D not certain. Trimming shortened V by 0 bases and J by 8 bases, and 13 bases separated the two germline ends. The germline gives CDR1 LGHDT, CDR2 YNNKEL (reference sequence). The CDR3 is 14 residues long.